Included here is one TCR beta chain sequence, with context. Its antigen is unknown. No much larger clone exists at a distance of one base, and base qualities are not known. To sequence the TCRbeta CDR3 region, genomic DNA was isolated from the sorted cells. The immunoSEQ Assay was used for sequencing of TCRbeta CDR3 regions. Sourced from immuneACCESS, this table was stored by TCRdb with only in-frame sequences that have V and J called. A share of the clones is absent; for the studies checked, an unresolved V gene accounts for under half, and the remainder has no known explanation. The sample yields roughly 42,000 clones; roughly nine tenths were counted once. Clones ranked in the top ten supply about 28% of the sample. The trial excluded patients who had a history of autoimmune disease or were on systemic immunosuppression. Peripheral blood for TCR sequencing was drawn from every dose cohort at baseline, at cycle 4 day 1 and at cycle 7 day 1. Samples were obtained from an open-label, multicenter, first-in-human phase I dose-escalation trial of ivuxolimab. The trial enrolled adults with locally advanced or metastatic head and neck squamous cell, hepatocellular, melanoma or renal cell carcinoma. Before TCR sequencing, CD4+ T cells and CD8+ T cells from peripheral blood were sorted into separate populations.

The germline V gene encodes CDR1 MRHNA and CDR2 SNTAGT. A distance of 11 bases separates the germline ends of V and J, which lose 4 bases and 2 bases respectively. Spanning cysteine to phenylalanine, the CDR3 consists of 14 amino acids. Only the CDR3 DNA is retained, 42 bases long and in frame from the first base. The source of the sample is a study of OX40 agonist ivuxolimab in advanced cancers. As for the study more broadly: Ivuxolimab was a fully human IgG2 agonistic monoclonal antibody targeting the costimulatory receptor OX40 (CD134). Partial responses occurred in three dose-escalation patients, of whom one had hepatocellular carcinoma and two had cutaneous melanoma. Prior anti-PD-1, anti-PD-L1 or anti-CTLA-4 therapy was permitted, and checkpoint inhibitors had been received by approximately 39% of dose-escalation patients. Intravenous ivuxolimab was administered to patients every 2 weeks at six dose levels: 0.01, 0.1, 0.3, 1.5, 3 and 10 mg/kg. Of the approximately 54 patients in dose escalation, 19 had hepatocellular carcinoma, some 15 had melanoma, 9 had renal cell carcinoma and 9 had head and neck cancer. The paper covers the monotherapy dose-escalation part of the phase I ivuxolimab trial, which included N ≈ 50 patients. Peripheral TCRbeta sequencing aimed to test whether ivuxolimab altered TCR sequence diversity and caused clonal T-cell expansion. In the dose-escalation cohort, around four fifths of patients were male, and the mean age was approximately 64 years, with a range of 23 to 79.

Broad study findings and their caveats: Low levels of normalized T-cell clonal expansion were also seen in some patients who did not respond. After ivuxolimab, expanded clones were on average more numerous among CD8+ T cells than among CD4+ T cells. At doses from 0.1 to 3.0 mg/kg, clonal expansion was seen in both CD4+ and CD8+ blood T cells between baseline and week 6. In the 0.1-3.0 mg/kg groups, partial responders had among the lowest normalized peripheral clonal expansion, particularly in CD8+ T cells. Which antigens the clonally expanded peripheral T cells were specific for was not determined.

This sequence uses TRBV6-4 and TRBJ1-1; the D gene is possibly TRBD1, with 5 bases matching. The receptor's source is an adult with an advanced solid tumor such as melanoma, head and neck, liver or kidney cancer. Source: CD4+ or CD8+ T cells sorted from blood, taken in a trial of the OX40 agonist ivuxolimab. In nucleotide form, the sequence is TGTGCCAGCAGTGGCGGGGGAGAAAACACTGAAGCTTTCTTT. Translated, it reads CASSGGGENTEAFF.